This entry features one TCR beta chain sequence. No antigen is known for it. The sample is drawn from a study of CD8 T cells in ankylosing spondylitis. Quantitative 5'-RACE with molecular barcodes produced the TCR beta libraries. TCRdb re-analysed the 5' RACE reads in MiXCR, keeping a single row per CDR3 protein. There are roughly 470,000 distinct CDR3 sequences in the sample; 26% occur only once, and roughly 0.9% lies in the top ten. Study observations and caveats: Reportedly, disease-linked clones are significantly enriched in ankylosing spondylitis patients' matched synovial fluid. Made up of eight highly homologous variants, a TCR beta motif appeared characteristic of ankylosing spondylitis blood. In synovial fluid and blood from reactive arthritis, some motif variants were previously reported.

This CDR3 contains 14 residues. The germline V gene has CDR1 SQVTM and CDR2 ANQGSEA. V dropped 2 bases and J dropped 5 bases, with 16 bases sitting between them. The V call is TRBV29-1, the J call TRBJ2-7; a possible D gene is TRBD1 (5 bases). The sample taken for sequencing was blood, either unsorted or a sorted T cell fraction (not recorded which). This TCR came from a male donor with ankylosing spondylitis. The DNA for the CDR3 is TGCAGCGTTGAAAGGGGTAGGGAAGGTAACGAGCAGTACTTC. Protein: CSVERGREGNEQYF.